This is a list of T cell receptor beta chains from one sample in a study of blood T cell repertoires in COVID-19. Only in-frame clones appear in the TCRdb table, and some are missing; sequencing was by immunoSEQ multiplex PCR. The sample yields about 170,000 clones, around nine tenths seen once. Sequenced input: peripheral blood. All receptors come from a man between 18 and 35 years old with active or convalescent COVID-19. Both conserved end residues are part of each CDR3. The D gene is left open where the match is weak. A row's size may be missing; if present it is once, few, many or a size class.

D	J	V	size	CDR3	DNA
-	TRBJ2-3	TRBV28	-	CASPPRGGTSTDTQYF	TGTGCCAGTCCCCCGAGGGGGGGAACTAGCACAGATACGCAGTATTTT
-	TRBJ2-1	TRBV11-3	-	CASSFRSGVYNEQFF	TGTGCCAGCAGCTTTAGGTCGGGAGTCTACAATGAGCAGTTCTTC
-	TRBJ1-4	TRBV3-1/TRBV3-2	-	CASSPETGWGEKLFF	TGTGCCAGCAGCCCGGAGACAGGTTGGGGGGAAAAACTGTTTTTT
-	TRBJ2-3	TRBV11-3	few	CASSLDGNTDTQYF	TGTGCCAGCAGCTTGGACGGGAACACAGATACGCAGTATTTT
-	TRBJ1-1	TRBV19	-	CASSMLLNTEAFF	TGTGCCAGTAGTATGTTATTGAACACTGAAGCTTTCTTT
-	TRBJ1-5	TRBV28	-	CASSLLGVGGSQPQHF	TGTGCCAGCAGTTTATTAGGCGTGGGGGGAAGTCAGCCCCAGCATTTT
-	TRBJ2-4	TRBV12-3/TRBV12-4	-	CASSSHLQYF	TGTGCCAGCAGTTCCCATTTGCAGTACTTC
TRBD1	TRBJ1-2	TRBV2	once	CASYPGQGHLVSRYTF	TGTGCCAGCTATCCCGGACAGGGGCATTTAGTCTCCCGCTACACCTTC
-	TRBJ1-5	TRBV28	-	CASSLFDQPQHF	TGTGCCAGCAGTTTATTCGATCAGCCCCAGCATTTT
-	TRBJ2-2	TRBV10-3	-	CAISETGTNTGELFF	TGTGCCATCAGTGAGACAGGCACAAACACCGGGGAGCTGTTTTTT
-	TRBJ1-6	TRBV14	-	CASSQDRPDSPLHF	TGTGCCAGCAGCCAAGATCGTCCGGATTCACCCCTCCACTTT
TRBD2	TRBJ2-1	TRBV7-2	-	CASSLELGGSYNEQFF	TGTGCCAGCAGCTTAGAGTTGGGCGGGAGCTACAATGAGCAGTTCTTC
TRBD2	TRBJ2-3	TRBV4-3	-	CASSQAPGAGVTDTQYF	TGCGCCAGCAGCCAAGCCCCTGGAGCGGGAGTCACAGATACGCAGTATTTT
TRBD2	TRBJ2-7	TRBV7-2	-	CASSLSGVEQYF	TGTGCCAGCAGCTTAAGCGGGGTTGAGCAGTACTTC
TRBD2	TRBJ2-6	TRBV14	-	CASSQTLAGAYGANVLTF	TGTGCCAGCAGCCAAACACTAGCGGGAGCTTATGGGGCCAACGTCCTGACTTTC